These 24 T cell receptor beta chains share one sample of origin, sequenced in a study of radiation and T cells in renal cell carcinoma. Assay used: immunoSEQ multiplex PCR; TCRdb lists only in-frame clones, some missing. The repertoire holds 150,000 to 200,000 clones, with approximately 90% as singletons. Indicated time point: blood 4 weeks post-SBRT, at nephrectomy. The treatment: 15 Gy SBRT to primary tumor, nephrectomy 4 weeks later. The sequences come from blood, collected from a patient whose treatment included radiotherapy and nephrectomy. The receptors shown here come from a woman in her forties or fifties with renal cell carcinoma.

This rearrangement joins TRBV4-3 to TRBJ2-5; TRBD2 matches at 7 bases. J gave up 4 bases and V 2 bases, and 7 bases lay outside the gene matches. Germline V lookup: CDR1 LGHNA, CDR2 YSLEER. CDR3 length: 15 residues. The CDR3 is CASSQLAGVGETQYF. The CDR3 nucleotides are TGCGCCAGCAGCCAATTGGCGGGGGTGGGAGAGACCCAGTACTTC.

This clone was picked up one time. The genes are TRBV5-1 and TRBJ2-6; TRBD2 might be the D (6 bases). Germline assignment: CDR1 SGHRS and CDR2 YFSETQ. The V end was cut by 0 bases, the J end by 3 bases, with 10 bases between. This CDR3 has 16 amino acids. The CDR3 loop reads CASSLGGVGGANVLTF. As DNA, the CDR3 is TGCGCCAGCAGCTTGGGCGGGGTCGGTGGGGCCAACGTCCTGACTTTC.

The chain has TRBV7-2 and TRBJ1-2; unclear D gene. This CDR3 region has 14 residues. V lost 5 bases, J lost 2 bases, and 12 bases lay in between. Germline values: CDR1 SGHTA, CDR2 FQGNSA. In DNA, the CDR3 is TGTGCCAGCAGCGTTGGACTGAACAACTATGGCTACACCTTC. This encodes CASSVGLNNYGYTF.

The chain recombines TRBV6-5 with TRBJ1-3; 8 positions match TRBD1. Germline CDR1 reads MNHEY; CDR2 reads SVGAGI. This CDR3 has 16 residues. V lost 4 bases and J lost 2; bases outside the gene matches: 7. CDR3: CASSSDRGFTGNTIYF. The CDR3 DNA is TGTGCCAGCAGTTCTGACAGGGGATTTACTGGAAACACCATATATTTT.

V gene TRBV18 combines with J gene TRBJ2-2, with a possible D match to TRBD1 (6 bases). The V gene lost 1 base and the J gene lost 5 bases, with 11 bases spanning the gap. The germline gives CDR1 KGHSH, CDR2 LQKENI. The CDR3 extends over 15 amino acids. This CDR3 is CASSPRTVKTGELFF. CDR3 bases: TGTGCCAGCTCACCACGGACAGTGAAAACCGGGGAGCTGTTTTTT.

This chain uses TRBV5-1 with TRBJ2-2; 7 nucleotides agree with TRBD1. The CDR3 length is 18 residues. Germline assignment: CDR1 SGHRS and CDR2 YFSETQ. The junction had 9 bases not matched to a gene; V was cut back by 0 bases and J by 1 base. CDR3 residues: CASSLEGQNRGNTGELFF. The DNA of the CDR3 is TGCGCCAGCAGCTTGGAGGGACAGAACCGAGGGAACACCGGGGAGCTGTTTTTT.

This chain links TRBV11-2 with TRBJ1-1; D gene uncertain. The germline gives CDR1 SGHAT, CDR2 FQNNGV. Trimming removed 3 bases at V and 5 bases at J, with 7 bases between. There are 12 residues in the CDR3. This chain's CDR3 is CASSFTMTEAFF. The CDR3 DNA follows: TGTGCCAGCAGCTTCACCATGACTGAAGCTTTCTTT.

J is TRBJ1-5 and V is TRBV19; 7 bases are shared with TRBD1. The length of the CDR3 is 17 residues. J was trimmed by 0 bases and V by 1 base; bases with no gene match: 6. Germline-derived CDR1 and CDR2 are LNHDA and SQIVND (reference sequence). CDR3 nucleotides: TGTGCCAGTAGTATAGGGGGACAGATATATAGCAATCAGCCCCAGCATTTT. Amino acids: CASSIGGQIYSNQPQHF.

The CDR3 nucleotides read TGTGCCAGCAGCTTGTCAGGCGTCCTCTCGGATGAGCAGTTCTTC. It codes for CASSLSGVLSDEQFF. This sequence joins TRBV5-6 and TRBJ2-1; D is unresolved. The CDR3 loop spans 15 amino acids. Germline CDR1 and CDR2: SGHDT and YYEEEE. Trimming cost V 1 base and J 8 bases, with 16 bases left between them. Supplemented by reference TRBV5-6 and TRBJ2-1, the full variable domain reads DAGVTQSPTHLIKTRGQQVTLRCSPKSGHDTVSWYQQALGQGPQFIFQYYEEEERQRGNFPDRFSGHQFPNYSSELNVNALLLGDSALYLCASSLSGVLSDEQFFGPGTRLTVL.

In the case of this clone: At one end, the junction sequence differs from germline, possibly due to a read error. The chain joins TRBV7-7 to TRBJ2-5; weak D call: TRBD1 (5 bases). CDR1 SSHAT and CDR2 FNYEAQ come from the germline V gene (reference sequence). This CDR3 spans 15 amino acids. The CDR3 loop is CASSLGVRRQETQYF. CDR3 nucleotide sequence: TGTGCTAGCAGCTTAGGGGTACGGCGCCAAGAGACCCAGTACTTC.

This rearrangement joins TRBV7-9 to TRBJ1-4; D is undetermined. The V end lost 5 bases, the J end lost 3 bases, and 10 bases lay between the germline ends. This CDR3 contains 14 residues. CDR1 SEHNR and CDR2 FQNEAQ come from the germline V gene (reference sequence). CDR3 sequence: CASSLSGPNEKLFF. The CDR3 nucleotides read TGTGCCAGCAGCCTTTCTGGGCCTAATGAAAAACTGTTTTTT.

The chain couples TRBV2 to TRBJ1-5, with D maybe TRBD1 (6 bases). V dropped 8 bases and J dropped 3 bases, with 14 bases sitting between them. The CDR3 has 14 amino acids. Germline loops: CDR1 SNHLY, CDR2 FYNNEI. CDR3 nucleotide sequence: TGTGCCAGCTGGAGAGGGGACACCAATCAGCCCCAGCATTTT. This codes for CASWRGDTNQPQHF. Together with reference TRBV2 and TRBJ1-5, the CDR3 gives the full variable domain: EPEVTQTPSHQVTQMGQEVILRCVPISNHLYFYWYRQILGQKVEFLVSFYNNEISEKSEIFDDQFSVERPDGSNFTLKIRSTKLEDSAMYFCASWRGDTNQPQHFGDGTRLSIL.

The rearrangement joins TRBV5-6 to TRBJ2-1, with D unresolved. This CDR3 is 15 amino acids long. V was clipped by 1 base and J by 0 bases, with 8 bases between them. CDR1 is SGHDT, CDR2 YYEEEE, per germline. Here the CDR3 reads CASSLRRSSYNEQFF. The CDR3 bases are TGTGCCAGCAGCTTGAGGCGAAGCTCCTACAATGAGCAGTTCTTC.

This rearrangement joins TRBV4-3 to TRBJ1-3, with no clear D. This CDR3 contains 15 residues. CDR1 and CDR2 from the germline V gene are LGHNA and YSLEER. V was pared by 1 base and J by 2 bases, with 9 bases between. This chain's CDR3 is CASSQVIGPGNTIYF. CDR3 in DNA: TGCGCCAGCAGCCAAGTTATAGGGCCTGGAAACACCATATATTTT.

J is TRBJ2-1 and V is TRBV4-2, with a weak D call TRBD2 (6 bases). Germline lookup yields CDR1 LGHNA and CDR2 YNFKEQ. Trimming removed 0 bases from V and 0 bases from J, with 18 bases in between. The CDR3 covers 19 residues. CDR3 in DNA: TGTGCCAGCAGCCAAGATACGCCTAGCGACACCGGCTCCTACAATGAGCAGTTCTTC. It codes for CASSQDTPSDTGSYNEQFF.

V usage is TRBV5-1 and J usage is TRBJ1-6; D unclear. Germline V lookup: CDR1 SGHRS, CDR2 YFSETQ. The CDR3 loop spans 15 amino acids. Trimming took off 4 bases at V and 5 bases at J, with 13 bases between the two ends. CDR3 coding DNA: TGCGCCAGCAGCCCATACAGAACCCATAATTCACCCCTCCACTTT. Amino acids: CASSPYRTHNSPLHF.

The gene calls are TRBV4-1 and TRBJ2-7; D could derive from TRBD1 or TRBD2 (5 bases each). The CDR3 consists of 19 residues. The V end lost 2 bases, the J end lost 0 bases, and 23 bases lay between the germline ends. Germline V lookup: CDR1 MGHRA, CDR2 YSYEKL. The CDR3 loop reads CASSQPRDGNLLSSYEQYF. The CDR3 nucleotides are TGCGCCAGCAGCCAACCCCGGGACGGGAATTTACTAAGCTCCTACGAGCAGTACTTC.

The chain has TRBV6-5 and TRBJ2-5; D is unclear. This CDR3 has 15 residues. CDR1 MNHEY and CDR2 SVGAGI come from the germline V gene. V was pared by 0 bases and J by 1 base, with 9 bases between. The CDR3 here is CASSYSTRLQETQYF. CDR3 DNA: TGTGCCAGCAGTTACTCGACTCGGCTCCAAGAGACCCAGTACTTC.

The V gene is TRBV29-1, the J gene TRBJ2-3, with 7 bases that match TRBD2. CDR3 length: 13 amino acids. Germline lookup yields CDR1 SQVTM and CDR2 ANQGSEA. V dropped 4 bases and J dropped 1; count of bases not matched to a gene: 2. This chain's CDR3 is CSVVAGGTDTQYF. DNA for the CDR3: TGCAGCGTTGTGGCGGGAGGCACAGATACGCAGTATTTT.

The chain carries TRBV2 and TRBJ1-6; perhaps TRBD1 as D (5 bases). Trimming took off 0 bases at V and 8 bases at J, with 5 bases between the two ends. The CDR3 is made up of 13 amino acids. Looked up from germline, CDR1 is SNHLY and CDR2 is FYNNEI. The CDR3 spells CASSEAGDSPLHF. CDR3 nucleotide sequence: TGTGCCAGCAGTGAAGCGGGGGATTCACCCCTCCACTTT.

The CDR3 DNA reads as TGCGCCAGCAGCTTCTTCGGCGGGGGCACCTACAATGAGCAGTTCTTC. Protein: CASSFFGGGTYNEQFF. The V call is TRBV5-1, the J call TRBJ2-1; perhaps TRBD2 as D (7 bases). Per the germline V gene, CDR1 is SGHRS and CDR2 is YFSETQ. V lost 2 bases and J lost 2, with 14 bases in between. The CDR3 runs to 16 residues.

V and J are TRBV5-4 and TRBJ1-4; possible D gene TRBD1, 5 bases. V lost 1 base, J lost 7 bases, and 8 bases lay in between. The CDR3 length is 13 residues. Germline CDR1 SGHNT, CDR2 YYREEE (reference sequence). This CDR3 is CASSLSGAEKLFF. The CDR3 coding sequence is TGTGCCAGCAGCTTGAGTGGGGCTGAAAAACTGTTTTTT.

The chain combines TRBV5-6 with TRBJ1-2; 7 bases agree with TRBD1. The CDR3 totals 15 residues. Per the germline V gene, CDR1 is SGHDT and CDR2 is YYEEEE. V was clipped by 3 bases and J by 2 bases; unmatched bases: 7. The CDR3 sequence is CASSSRDRRNYGYTF. The CDR3 DNA sequence: TGTGCCAGCAGCTCCCGGGACAGAAGAAACTATGGCTACACCTTC.

This clone appeared a single time. Mismatch with germline at one junction end may stem from a read error. This chain connects TRBV7-9 to TRBJ2-7, with 10 bases fitting TRBD2. This CDR3 region has 14 residues. Germline V CDR1 and CDR2: SEHNR, FQNEAQ (reference sequence). In DNA form, the CDR3 reads TGTGCCAGCACCTTAGCGGGGGGCCCCTACGAGCAGTACTTC. Translation: CASTLAGGPYEQYF.